This TCR beta chain was identified during a study of siplizumab effects on memory and regulatory T cells. CDR1 and CDR2 from the germline V gene are MDHEN and SYDVKM. The CDR3 is 15 amino acids. The J segment lost 7 bases and the V segment lost 5 bases, leaving 9 bases of the junction unmatched. Generated by immunoSEQ multiplex PCR, the TCRdb table keeps only in-frame clones and is missing some. This sample has some 97,000 clones, with 85% to 95% found just once. The receptor comes from a human donor in good health. Sequences were obtained from non-Treg CD4+ T cells sorted from blood. The chain carries TRBV28 and TRBJ2-7, with 12 bases identical to TRBD1. The CDR3 region has the DNA TGTGCCAGCAGTCTCCGGGACAGGGGGCTGGGTGAGCAGTACTTC. Translation: CASSLRDRGLGEQYF.